The 8 T cell receptor beta chains below all came from one sample that was sequenced in a study of CD4 T cells in relation to SARS-CoV-2 and coronaviruses. These TCRs' antigens remain unknown. The assay was immunoSEQ multiplex PCR, and TCRdb's table has in-frame clones only and misses some. The data hold roughly 43,000 clones, with more than 65% observed a single time. The source material was naive CD4+ T cells from PBMCs, cultured in vitro. This sample's subset: naive CD4+ T cells isolated by negative enrichment. The receptors were sampled from an adult with COVID-19.

The chain couples TRBV6-5 to TRBJ2-4; 7 bases align to TRBD2. The CDR3 covers 13 residues. Germline CDR1 and CDR2: MNHEY and SVGAGI. The V and J ends lost 7 bases and 7 bases, in that order; junction bases with no gene match: 7. CDR3 nucleotide sequence: TGTGCCAGCACCTCTGTGGGGGGGAACATTCAGTACTTC. The encoded protein is CASTSVGGNIQYF.

The chain couples TRBV2 to TRBJ1-1, with D unresolved. There are 14 residues in the CDR3. V shed 6 bases and J shed 7 bases, with 18 bases lying between them. Germline CDR1 SNHLY, CDR2 FYNNEI. CDR3 sequence (DNA): TGTGCCAGCAGGGCTGTTGACGAGCCTCTTGAAGCTTTCTTT. Amino acids: CASRAVDEPLEAFF.

This sequence joins TRBV7-9 and TRBJ1-4; 8 bases match TRBD1. The length of the CDR3 is 14 residues. Trimming took 5 bases from V and 4 from J; bases not matched to a gene: 3. Germline-derived CDR1 and CDR2 are SEHNR and FQNEAQ (reference sequence). For the CDR3, the DNA is TGTGCCAGCAGCGATACAGGGGGTAATGAAAAACTGTTTTTT. Its protein is CASSDTGGNEKLFF. The full variable domain, in which reference TRBV7-9 and TRBJ1-4 provide the parts outside the CDR3, is DTGVSQNPRHKITKRGQNVTFRCDPISEHNRLYWYRQTLGQGPEFLTYFQNEAQLEKSRLLSDRFSAERPKGSFSTLEIQRTEQGDSAMYLCASSDTGGNEKLFFGSGTQLSVL.

The V and J genes are TRBV6-5 and TRBJ2-5; the D gene could be TRBD1 or TRBD2 (5 bases each). Germline values: CDR1 MNHEY, CDR2 SVGAGI. Trimming left V 0 bases short and J 5 bases short, with 16 bases between. There are 16 residues in the CDR3. The chain's CDR3 is CASSYSRGARGETQYF. CDR3 coding DNA: TGTGCCAGCAGTTACTCGAGAGGGGCTCGCGGGGAGACCCAGTACTTC.

This clone was detected once. The rearrangement uses TRBV6-5 and TRBJ2-7; tentatively, D is TRBD1 (6 bases). V lost 6 bases and J lost 3, with 15 bases in between. This CDR3 contains 14 residues. Germline CDR1 MNHEY, CDR2 SVGAGI. The CDR3 DNA follows: TGTGCCAGCAGCCGAGGTGACAGGAACTACGAGCAGTACTTC. This encodes CASSRGDRNYEQYF.

This chain connects TRBV6-5 to TRBJ2-1; TRBD2 is a possible D gene (5 bases). The V end lost 10 bases, the J end lost 6 bases, and 16 bases lay between the germline ends. CDR1 is MNHEY, CDR2 SVGAGI, per germline. The CDR3 length is 13 residues. This chain's CDR3 is CATAAGVGNEQFF. The CDR3 nucleotides are TGTGCCACCGCTGCCGGGGTGGGCAATGAGCAGTTCTTC.

The rearrangement uses TRBV2 and TRBJ2-3; no definite D call. The CDR3 runs to 14 residues. Germline CDR1 reads SNHLY; CDR2 reads FYNNEI. V shed 3 bases and J shed 1 base, with 8 bases lying between them. The CDR3 nucleotides are TGTGCCAGCAGTGATAACCCCGGCACAGATACGCAGTATTTT. Translation: CASSDNPGTDTQYF.

The rearrangement joins TRBV25-1 to TRBJ2-5; the D is unclear. CDR1 and CDR2 from the germline V gene are MGHDK and SYGVNS. V gave up 0 bases and J gave up 2 bases, with 10 bases separating them. This CDR3 spans 15 amino acids. The CDR3 DNA reads TGTGCCAGCAGTGAATATAGGAGTTGGCAAGAGACCCAGTACTTC. Residues: CASSEYRSWQETQYF.